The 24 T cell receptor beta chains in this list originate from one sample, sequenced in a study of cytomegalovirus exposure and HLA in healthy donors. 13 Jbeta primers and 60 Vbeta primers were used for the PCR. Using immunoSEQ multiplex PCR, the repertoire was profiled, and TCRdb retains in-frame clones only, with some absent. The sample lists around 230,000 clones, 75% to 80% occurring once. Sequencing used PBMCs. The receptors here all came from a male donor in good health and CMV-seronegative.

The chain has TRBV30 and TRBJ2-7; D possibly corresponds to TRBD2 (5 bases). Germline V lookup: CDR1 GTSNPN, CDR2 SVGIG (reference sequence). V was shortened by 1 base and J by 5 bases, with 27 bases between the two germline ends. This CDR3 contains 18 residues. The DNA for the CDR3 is TGTGCCTGGAGTGAACCCGGTGGGAGTTTAGTTTTCGTCCACGAGCAGTACTTC. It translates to CAWSEPGGSLVFVHEQYF.

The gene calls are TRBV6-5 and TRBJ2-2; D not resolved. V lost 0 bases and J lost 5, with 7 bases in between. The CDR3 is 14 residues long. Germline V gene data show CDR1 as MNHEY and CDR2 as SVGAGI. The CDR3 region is CASSYSSPTGELFF. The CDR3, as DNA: TGTGCCAGCAGTTACTCGTCCCCGACCGGGGAGCTGTTTTTT.

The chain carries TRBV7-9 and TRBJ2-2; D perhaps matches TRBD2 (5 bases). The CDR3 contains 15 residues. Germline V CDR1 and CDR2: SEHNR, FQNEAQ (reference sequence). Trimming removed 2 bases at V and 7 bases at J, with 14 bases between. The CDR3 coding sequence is TGTGCCAGCAGCTTAACTTCAGCGGTTTTCGGGGAGCTGTTTTTT. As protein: CASSLTSAVFGELFF.

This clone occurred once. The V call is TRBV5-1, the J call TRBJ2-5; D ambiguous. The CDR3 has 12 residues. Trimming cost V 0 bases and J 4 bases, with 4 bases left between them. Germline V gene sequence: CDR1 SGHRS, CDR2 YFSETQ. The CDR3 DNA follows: TGCGCCAGCAGCTTGGACGGAGAGACCCAGTACTTC. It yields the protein CASSLDGETQYF.

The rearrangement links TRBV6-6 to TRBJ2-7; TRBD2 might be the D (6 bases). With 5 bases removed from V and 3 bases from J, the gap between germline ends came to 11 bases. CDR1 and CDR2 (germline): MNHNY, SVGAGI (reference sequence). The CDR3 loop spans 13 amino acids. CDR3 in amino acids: CASSLNSGYEQYF. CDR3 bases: TGTGCCAGCAGTCTTAATAGCGGCTACGAGCAGTACTTC.

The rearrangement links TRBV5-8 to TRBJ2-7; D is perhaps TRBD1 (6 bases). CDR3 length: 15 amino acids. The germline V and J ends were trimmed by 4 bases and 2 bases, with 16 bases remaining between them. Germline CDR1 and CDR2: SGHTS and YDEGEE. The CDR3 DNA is TGTGCCAGCAGCCGATACAGGGAAGGGCCCTACGAGCAGTACTTC. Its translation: CASSRYREGPYEQYF.

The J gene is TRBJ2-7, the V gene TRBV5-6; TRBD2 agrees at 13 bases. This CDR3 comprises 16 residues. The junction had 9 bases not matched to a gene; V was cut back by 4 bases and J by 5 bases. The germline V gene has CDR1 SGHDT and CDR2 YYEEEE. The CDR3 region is CASSPDPGLAGHEQYF. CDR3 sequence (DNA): TGTGCCAGCAGCCCCGATCCGGGACTAGCGGGACACGAGCAGTACTTC.

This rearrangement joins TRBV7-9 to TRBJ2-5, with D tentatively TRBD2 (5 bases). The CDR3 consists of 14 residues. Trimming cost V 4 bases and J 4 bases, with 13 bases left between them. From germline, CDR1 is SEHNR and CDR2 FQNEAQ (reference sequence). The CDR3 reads CASSSWETGETQYF. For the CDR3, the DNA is TGTGCCAGCAGCTCCTGGGAGACGGGAGAGACCCAGTACTTC.

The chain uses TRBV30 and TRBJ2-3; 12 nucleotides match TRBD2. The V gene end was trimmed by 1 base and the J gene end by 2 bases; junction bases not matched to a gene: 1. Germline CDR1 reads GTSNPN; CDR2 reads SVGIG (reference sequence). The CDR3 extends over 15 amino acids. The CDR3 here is CAWSGLAGDTDTQYF. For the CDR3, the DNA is TGTGCCTGGAGTGGACTAGCGGGGGACACAGATACGCAGTATTTT.

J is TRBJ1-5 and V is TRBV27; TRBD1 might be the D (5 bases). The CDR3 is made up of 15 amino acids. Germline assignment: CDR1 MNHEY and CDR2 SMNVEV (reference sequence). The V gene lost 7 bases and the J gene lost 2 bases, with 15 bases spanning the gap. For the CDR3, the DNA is TGTGCCAGCAAACGGGGGGTTGTCGGCAATCAGCCCCAGCATTTT. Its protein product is CASKRGVVGNQPQHF.

The CDR3 bases are TGTGCCATCAGGAGTGATGGTAGACTAGCGGGAGGAGAGACCCAGTACTTC. It translates to CAIRSDGRLAGGETQYF. The J gene is TRBJ2-5, the V gene TRBV10-3; 13 nucleotides line up with TRBD2. This CDR3 region has 17 residues. The V gene end was trimmed by 6 bases and the J gene end by 4 bases; junction bases not matched to a gene: 11. CDR1 and CDR2 (germline): ENHRY, SYGVKD.

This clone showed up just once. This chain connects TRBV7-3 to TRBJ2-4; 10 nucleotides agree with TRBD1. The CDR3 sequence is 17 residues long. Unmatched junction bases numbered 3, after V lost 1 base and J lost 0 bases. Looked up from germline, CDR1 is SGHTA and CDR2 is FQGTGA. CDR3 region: CASSLRGQGLAKNIQYF. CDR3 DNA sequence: TGTGCCAGCAGCTTAAGGGGACAGGGGCTAGCCAAAAACATTCAGTACTTC.

The CDR3 DNA is TGTGCCTGGAGTGTAAGGGGCTTCACCTACGAGCAGTACTTC. Amino acid sequence: CAWSVRGFTYEQYF. V usage is TRBV30 and J usage is TRBJ2-7; a weak D match, TRBD1 (5 bases). The ends were cut back, 0 bases at V and 2 bases at J, with 11 bases in the middle. The CDR3 consists of 14 residues. CDR1 is GTSNPN, CDR2 SVGIG, per germline (reference sequence). The full variable domain, rest sourced from reference TRBV30 and TRBJ2-7, is SQTIHQWPATLVQPVGSPLSLECTVEGTSNPNLYWYRQAAGRGLQLLFYSVGIGQISSEVPQNLSASRPQDRQFILSSKKLLLSDSGFYLCAWSVRGFTYEQYFGPGTRLTVT.

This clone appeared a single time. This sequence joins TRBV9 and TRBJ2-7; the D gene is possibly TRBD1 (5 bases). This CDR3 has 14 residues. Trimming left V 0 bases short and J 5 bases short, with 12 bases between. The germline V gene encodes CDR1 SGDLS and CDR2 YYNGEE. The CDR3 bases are TGTGCCAGCAGCGTAGATCCAGGGTCCCACGAGCAGTACTTC. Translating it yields CASSVDPGSHEQYF. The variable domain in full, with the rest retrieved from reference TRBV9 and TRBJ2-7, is DSGVTQTPKHLITATGQRVTLRCSPRSGDLSVYWYQQSLDQGLQFLIQYYNGEERAKGNILERFSAQQFPDLHSELNLSSLELGDSALYFCASSVDPGSHEQYFGPGTRLTVT.

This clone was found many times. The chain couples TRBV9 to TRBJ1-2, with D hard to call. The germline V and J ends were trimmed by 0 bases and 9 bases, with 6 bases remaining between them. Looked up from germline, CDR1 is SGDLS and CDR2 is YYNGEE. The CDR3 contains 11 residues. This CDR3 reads CASSVDGRYTF. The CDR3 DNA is TGTGCCAGCAGCGTAGACGGTCGCTACACCTTC.

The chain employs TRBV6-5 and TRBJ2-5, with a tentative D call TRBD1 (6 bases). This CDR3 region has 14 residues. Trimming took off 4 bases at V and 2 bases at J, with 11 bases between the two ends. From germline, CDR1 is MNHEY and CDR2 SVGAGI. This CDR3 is CASSSYREQETQYF. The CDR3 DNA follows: TGTGCCAGCAGTTCCTACAGGGAACAAGAGACCCAGTACTTC.

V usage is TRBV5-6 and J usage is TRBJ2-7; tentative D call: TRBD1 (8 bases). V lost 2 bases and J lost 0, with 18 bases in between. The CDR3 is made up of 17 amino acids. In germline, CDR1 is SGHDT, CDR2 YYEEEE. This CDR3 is CASSFERTGRGSYEQYF. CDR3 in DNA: TGTGCCAGCAGCTTCGAACGGACAGGGAGGGGCTCCTACGAGCAGTACTTC.

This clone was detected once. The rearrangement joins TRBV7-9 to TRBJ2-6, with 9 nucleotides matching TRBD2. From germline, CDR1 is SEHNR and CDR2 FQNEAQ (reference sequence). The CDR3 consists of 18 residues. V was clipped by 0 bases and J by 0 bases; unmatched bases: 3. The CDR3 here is CASSLALAGPSGANVLTF. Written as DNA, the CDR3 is TGTGCCAGCAGCTTAGCGCTAGCGGGGCCCTCTGGGGCCAACGTCCTGACTTTC.

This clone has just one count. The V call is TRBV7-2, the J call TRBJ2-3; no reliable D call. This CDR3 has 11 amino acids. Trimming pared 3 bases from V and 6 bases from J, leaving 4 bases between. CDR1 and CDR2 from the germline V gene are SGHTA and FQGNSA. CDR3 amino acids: CASSFSDTQYF. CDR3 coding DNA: TGTGCCAGCAGCTTCTCTGATACGCAGTATTTT.

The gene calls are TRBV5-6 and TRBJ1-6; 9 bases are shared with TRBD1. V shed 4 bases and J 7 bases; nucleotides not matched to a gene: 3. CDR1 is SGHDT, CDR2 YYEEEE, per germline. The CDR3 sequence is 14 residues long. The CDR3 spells CASSAGTGNSPLHF. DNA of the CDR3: TGTGCCAGCAGCGCGGGGACAGGGAATTCACCCCTCCACTTT. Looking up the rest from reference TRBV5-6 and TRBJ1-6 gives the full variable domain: DAGVTQSPTHLIKTRGQQVTLRCSPKSGHDTVSWYQQALGQGPQFIFQYYEEEERQRGNFPDRFSGHQFPNYSSELNVNALLLGDSALYLCASSAGTGNSPLHFGNGTRLTVT.

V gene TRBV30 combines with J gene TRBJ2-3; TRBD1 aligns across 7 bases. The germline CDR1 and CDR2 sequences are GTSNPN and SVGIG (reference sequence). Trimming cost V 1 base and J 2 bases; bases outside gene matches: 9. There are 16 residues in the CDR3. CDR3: CAWSAAGTASTDTQYF. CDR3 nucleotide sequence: TGTGCCTGGAGTGCCGCCGGGACAGCTTCCACAGATACGCAGTATTTT.

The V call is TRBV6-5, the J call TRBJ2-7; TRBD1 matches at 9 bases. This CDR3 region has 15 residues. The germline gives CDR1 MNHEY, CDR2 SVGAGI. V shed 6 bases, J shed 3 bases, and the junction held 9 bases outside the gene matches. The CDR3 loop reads CASSQTGGANYEQYF. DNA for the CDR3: TGTGCCAGCAGCCAAACAGGGGGCGCGAACTACGAGCAGTACTTC.

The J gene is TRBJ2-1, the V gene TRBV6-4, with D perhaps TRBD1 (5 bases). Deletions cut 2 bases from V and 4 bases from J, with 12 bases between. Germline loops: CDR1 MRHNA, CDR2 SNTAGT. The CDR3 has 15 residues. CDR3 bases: TGTGCCAGCAGTGACAGGGAAAGGGGATACAATGAGCAGTTCTTC. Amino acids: CASSDRERGYNEQFF.

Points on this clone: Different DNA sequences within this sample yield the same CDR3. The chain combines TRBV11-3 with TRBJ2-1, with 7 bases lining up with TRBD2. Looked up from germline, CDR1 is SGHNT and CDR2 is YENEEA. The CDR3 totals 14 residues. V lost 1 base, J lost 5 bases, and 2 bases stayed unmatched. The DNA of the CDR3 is TGTGCCAGCAGCTTAGGACTAGCTAACAATGAGCAGTTCTTC. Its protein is CASSLGLANNEQFF.